The T cell receptor (beta chain) under discussion was sequenced for a study of T-cell reconstitution after alpha-beta-depleted transplantation in children. Findings of the study overall: Several hundred expanded graft clones reportedly were the source of alpha-beta T cells about two months after transplant. Surviving recipient T cells and intrathymic progenitors accounted for some patients' high TCRbeta diversity at day 60. One year post-transplant, T-cell counts and diversity were largely derived from T cells produced anew.

Per germline, CDR1 LGHNA and CDR2 YSLEER. V lost 0 bases and J lost 0, with 13 bases in between. The CDR3 totals 17 residues. Unique molecular identifiers were built into the TCRbeta library. TCRdb reanalysed the PCR reads using MiXCR and keeps one entry per CDR3 protein. The data show tens of thousands of distinct CDR3 sequences, approximately 43% seen once. Remarks on this clonotype: Antigen unknown.

J is TRBJ2-3 and V is TRBV4-3; no firm D call. The sequencing used PBMCs, mostly from graft donor cells, collected 360 days after TCRalphabeta/CD19-depleted stem cell transplant. The TCR sequence derives from a male patient under 18 who had a stem cell transplant for acute lymphoblastic leukemia, so the T cells may come from the graft donor. CDR3 sequence: CASSQDKTVDSTDTQYF. In nucleotides, the CDR3 is TGCGCCAGCAGCCAAGATAAAACCGTTGATAGCACAGATACGCAGTATTTT.